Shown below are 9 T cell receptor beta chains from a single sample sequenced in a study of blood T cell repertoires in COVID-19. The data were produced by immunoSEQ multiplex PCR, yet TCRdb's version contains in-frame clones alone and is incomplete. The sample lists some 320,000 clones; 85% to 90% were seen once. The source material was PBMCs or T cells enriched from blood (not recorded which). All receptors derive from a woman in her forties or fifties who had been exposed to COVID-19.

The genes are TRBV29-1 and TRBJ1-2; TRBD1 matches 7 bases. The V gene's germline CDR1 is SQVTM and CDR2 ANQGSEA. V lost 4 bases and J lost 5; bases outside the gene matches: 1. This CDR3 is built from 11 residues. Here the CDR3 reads CSVGQGYGYTF. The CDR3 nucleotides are TGCAGCGTTGGACAGGGATATGGCTACACCTTC.

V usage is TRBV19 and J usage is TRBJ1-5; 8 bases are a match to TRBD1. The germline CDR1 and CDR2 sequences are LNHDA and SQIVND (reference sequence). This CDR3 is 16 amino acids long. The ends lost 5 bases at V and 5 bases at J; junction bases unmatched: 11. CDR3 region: CASSGPRTGKDQPQHF. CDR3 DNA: TGTGCCAGTAGTGGCCCTCGGACAGGGAAGGATCAGCCCCAGCATTTT.

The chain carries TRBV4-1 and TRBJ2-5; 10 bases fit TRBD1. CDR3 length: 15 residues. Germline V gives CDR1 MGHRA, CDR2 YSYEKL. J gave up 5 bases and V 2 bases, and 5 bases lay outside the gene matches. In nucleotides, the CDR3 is TGCGCCAGCAGCCAAAGACAGGGGGCCTGGGAGACCCAGTACTTC. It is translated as CASSQRQGAWETQYF.

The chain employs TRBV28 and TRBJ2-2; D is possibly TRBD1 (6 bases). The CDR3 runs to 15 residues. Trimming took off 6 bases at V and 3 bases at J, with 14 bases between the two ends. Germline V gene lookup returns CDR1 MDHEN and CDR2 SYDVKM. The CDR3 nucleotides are TGTGCCAGCAGCGACAGGTTAGGGGACACCGGGGAGCTGTTTTTT. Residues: CASSDRLGDTGELFF. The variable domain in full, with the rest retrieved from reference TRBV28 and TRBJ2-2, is DVKVTQSSRYLVKRTGEKVFLECVQDMDHENMFWYRQDPGLGLRLIYFSYDVKMKEKGDIPEGYSVSREKKERFSLILESASTNQTSMYLCASSDRLGDTGELFFGEGSRLTVL.

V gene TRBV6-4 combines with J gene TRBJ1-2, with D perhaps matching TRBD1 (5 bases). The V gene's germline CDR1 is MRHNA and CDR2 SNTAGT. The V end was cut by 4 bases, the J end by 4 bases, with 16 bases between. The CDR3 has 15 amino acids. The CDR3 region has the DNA TGTGCCAGCAGTGTCTCACCTACAGGATCCTATGGCTACACCTTC. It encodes CASSVSPTGSYGYTF.

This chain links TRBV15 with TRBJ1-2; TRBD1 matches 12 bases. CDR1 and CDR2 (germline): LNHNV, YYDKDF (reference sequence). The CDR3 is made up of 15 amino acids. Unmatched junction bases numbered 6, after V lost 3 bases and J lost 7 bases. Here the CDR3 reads CATSRGQGAIGGYTF. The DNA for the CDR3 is TGTGCCACCAGCAGGGGACAGGGGGCTATCGGTGGCTACACCTTC.

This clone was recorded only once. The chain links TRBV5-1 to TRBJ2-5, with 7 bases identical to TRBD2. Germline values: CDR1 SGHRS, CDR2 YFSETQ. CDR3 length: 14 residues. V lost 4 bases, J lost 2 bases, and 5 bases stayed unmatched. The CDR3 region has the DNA TGCGCCAGCAGCCCCGGACTAGGTCAAGAGACCCAGTACTTC. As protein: CASSPGLGQETQYF.

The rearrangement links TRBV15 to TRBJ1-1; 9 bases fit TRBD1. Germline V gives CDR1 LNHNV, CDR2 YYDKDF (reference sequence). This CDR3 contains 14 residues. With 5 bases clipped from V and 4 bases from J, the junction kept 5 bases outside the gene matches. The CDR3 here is CATSVQGAGTEAFF. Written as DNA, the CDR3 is TGTGCCACCAGCGTACAGGGGGCCGGCACTGAAGCTTTCTTT.

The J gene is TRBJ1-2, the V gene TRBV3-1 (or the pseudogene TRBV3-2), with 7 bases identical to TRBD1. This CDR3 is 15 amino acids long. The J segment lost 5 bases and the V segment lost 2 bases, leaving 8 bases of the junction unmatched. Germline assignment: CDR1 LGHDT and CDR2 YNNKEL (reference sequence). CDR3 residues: CASSQLRQGYYGYTF. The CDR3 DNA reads TGTGCCAGCAGCCAATTAAGACAGGGCTATTATGGCTACACCTTC.